These T cell receptor beta chains were read from a single sample in a study of OX40 agonist ivuxolimab in advanced cancers. Using immunoSEQ multiplex PCR, the repertoire was profiled, and TCRdb retains in-frame clones only, with some absent. The sample consists of about 50,000 clones, 80% to 90% of them appearing once. The sample was CD4+ or CD8+ T cells sorted from blood, taken in a trial of the OX40 agonist ivuxolimab. The source is an adult with an advanced solid tumor such as melanoma, head and neck, liver or kidney cancer. CDR3s include the opening cysteine and the closing phenylalanine or tryptophan.

j_gene: TRBJ1-5; len: 15; v_gene: TRBV18; CDR3aa: CASSRGGDGRQPQHF
j_gene: TRBJ2-2; len: 14; v_gene: TRBV19; CDR3aa: CASSRGQNTGELFF
j_gene: TRBJ2-7; len: 17; v_gene: TRBV7-9; CDR3aa: CASSARTSGISSYEQYF
j_gene: TRBJ1-1; len: 13; v_gene: TRBV30; CDR3aa: CAGTGDMNTEAFF
j_gene: TRBJ2-7; len: 14; v_gene: TRBV30; CDR3aa: CAWSFRQGFHEQYF
j_gene: TRBJ2-1; len: 12; v_gene: TRBV29-1; CDR3aa: CSVDGGRDEQFF
j_gene: TRBJ1-2; len: 13; v_gene: TRBV28; CDR3aa: CASRRSGSYGCTF
j_gene: TRBJ2-5; len: 15; v_gene: TRBV11-3; CDR3aa: CASSLGAGEQETQYF
j_gene: TRBJ1-1; len: 13; v_gene: TRBV7-9; CDR3aa: CASSLIPSLEAFF
j_gene: TRBJ1-1; len: 13; v_gene: TRBV9; CDR3aa: CASSPELNTEAFF
j_gene: TRBJ1-2; len: 13; v_gene: TRBV6-6; CDR3aa: CAGSYTDSYGYTF
j_gene: TRBJ2-7; len: 18; v_gene: TRBV5-1; CDR3aa: CASSFAPLGSGITYEQYF
j_gene: TRBJ1-1; len: 14; v_gene: TRBV19; CDR3aa: CASSVRTENTEAFF
j_gene: TRBJ2-1; len: 15; v_gene: TRBV7-9; CDR3aa: CASSTLGTTYNEQFF
j_gene: TRBJ1-5; len: 17; v_gene: TRBV28; CDR3aa: CASSLWDATKDHQPQHF
j_gene: TRBJ2-7; len: 12; v_gene: TRBV29-1; CDR3aa: CSVTSGSYEQYF
j_gene: TRBJ2-2; len: 16; v_gene: TRBV5-1; CDR3aa: CASSFQQGALSGELFF
j_gene: TRBJ2-2; len: 18; v_gene: TRBV5-1; CDR3aa: CASSSGRLAGANTGELFF
j_gene: TRBJ2-1; len: 16; v_gene: TRBV7-9; CDR3aa: CASSLVKGEGRPEQFF
j_gene: TRBJ1-1; len: 14; v_gene: TRBV6-6; CDR3aa: CAALTGGLNTEAFF
j_gene: TRBJ2-5; len: 15; v_gene: TRBV2; CDR3aa: CASSSDRGDQETQYF
j_gene: TRBJ2-3; len: 16; v_gene: TRBV7-8; CDR3aa: CASSSLASHSTDTQYF
j_gene: TRBJ1-6; len: 16; v_gene: TRBV27; CDR3aa: CASSLSGDLINSPLHF
j_gene: TRBJ2-3; len: 15; v_gene: TRBV7-3; CDR3aa: CASSMTSGRHDTQYF
j_gene: TRBJ2-7; len: 14; v_gene: TRBV2; CDR3aa: CASSGELAGYEQYF
j_gene: TRBJ2-1; len: 16; v_gene: TRBV5-1; CDR3aa: CASSLGGRSSYNEQFF
j_gene: TRBJ1-2; len: 14; v_gene: TRBV27; CDR3aa: CASSLLPGAGGYTF
j_gene: TRBJ2-1; len: 17; v_gene: TRBV7-2; CDR3aa: CASRPTSEWPRLNEQFF
j_gene: TRBJ1-2; len: 12; v_gene: TRBV29-1; CDR3aa: CSVWVGPLGYTF
j_gene: TRBJ1-1; len: 12; v_gene: TRBV6-5; CDR3aa: CASIGTDTEAFF
j_gene: TRBJ2-1; len: 13; v_gene: TRBV5-1; CDR3aa: CASSTGIPNEQFF
j_gene: TRBJ2-2; len: 14; v_gene: TRBV7-3; CDR3aa: CASSLSSTAGELFF
j_gene: TRBJ1-6; len: 14; v_gene: TRBV28; CDR3aa: CASSLRDSSSPLHF
j_gene: TRBJ1-1; len: 16; v_gene: TRBV7-3; CDR3aa: CASSSTPGQVNTEAFF
j_gene: TRBJ2-5; len: 13; v_gene: TRBV5-4; CDR3aa: CASSLAGVETQYF
j_gene: TRBJ2-1; len: 15; v_gene: TRBV6-6; CDR3aa: CASSQRNRDYNEQFF
j_gene: TRBJ2-3; len: 15; v_gene: TRBV14; CDR3aa: CASRGVRGDTDTQYF
j_gene: TRBJ1-5; len: 13; v_gene: TRBV6-1; CDR3aa: CAARDRWNQPQHF
j_gene: TRBJ1-5; len: 15; v_gene: TRBV19; CDR3aa: CASSIYTASNQPQHF
j_gene: TRBJ2-3; len: 15; v_gene: TRBV14; CDR3aa: CASSPTSDYTDTQYF
j_gene: TRBJ1-2; len: 13; v_gene: TRBV19; CDR3aa: CASTGTANYGYTF
j_gene: TRBJ2-7; len: 15; v_gene: TRBV11-3; CDR3aa: CASSLEQGPTYEQYF
j_gene: TRBJ2-5; len: 13; v_gene: TRBV7-6; CDR3aa: CASSRGPQETQYF
j_gene: TRBJ2-1; len: 14; v_gene: TRBV7-9; CDR3aa: CASSLTSIDNEQFF
j_gene: TRBJ2-7; len: 16; v_gene: TRBV9; CDR3aa: CASSTGPGGISYEQYF
j_gene: TRBJ2-1; len: 13; v_gene: TRBV18; CDR3aa: CASFTSGNNEQFF
j_gene: TRBJ1-4; len: 14; v_gene: TRBV4-1; CDR3aa: CASSPGTDHEKLFF
j_gene: TRBJ2-3; len: 14; v_gene: TRBV27; CDR3aa: CASSSPGWTDTQYF
j_gene: TRBJ2-1; len: 18; v_gene: TRBV11-2; CDR3aa: CASSLDLGGEGGPSGQFF
j_gene: TRBJ1-2; len: 14; v_gene: TRBV27; CDR3aa: CASSPRVDTYGYTF
j_gene: TRBJ1-5; len: 13; v_gene: TRBV28; CDR3aa: CASSSDRNQPQHF
j_gene: TRBJ1-1; len: 15; v_gene: TRBV6-5; CDR3aa: CASKIGDRAGLGAFF
j_gene: TRBJ1-5; len: 13; v_gene: TRBV5-4; CDR3aa: CASSLDNNQPQHF
j_gene: TRBJ2-5; len: 15; v_gene: TRBV6-5; CDR3aa: CASSSVVRPLETQYF